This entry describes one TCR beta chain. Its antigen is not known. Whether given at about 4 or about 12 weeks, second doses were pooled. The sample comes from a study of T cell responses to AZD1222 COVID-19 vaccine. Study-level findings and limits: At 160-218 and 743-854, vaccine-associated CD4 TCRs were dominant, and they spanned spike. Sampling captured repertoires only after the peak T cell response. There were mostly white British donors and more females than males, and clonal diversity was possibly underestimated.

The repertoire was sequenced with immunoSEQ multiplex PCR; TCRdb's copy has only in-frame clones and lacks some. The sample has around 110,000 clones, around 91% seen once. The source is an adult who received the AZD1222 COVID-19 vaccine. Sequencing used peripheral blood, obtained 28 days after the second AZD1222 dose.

The CDR3 spells CASEAGGIPDTQYF. CDR3 DNA: TGTGCCAGCGAGGCGGGGGGAATCCCAGATACGCAGTATTTT. The V and J genes are TRBV2 and TRBJ2-3, with 8 positions matching TRBD2. There are 14 residues in the CDR3. Germline V CDR1 and CDR2: SNHLY, FYNNEI. The V segment lost 8 bases and the J segment 4 bases; nucleotides outside the gene matches: 8.